The 26 T cell receptor beta chains in this list originate from one sample, sequenced in a study of cytomegalovirus exposure and HLA in healthy donors. Researchers ran the PCR with 60 Vbeta and 13 Jbeta primers. The method was immunoSEQ multiplex PCR; TCRdb's version includes in-frame clones alone and lacks a portion of them. The listing contains around 100,000 clones. Sequences were obtained from PBMCs. The receptor set was obtained from a man aged 35 to 55 in good health and CMV-seropositive.

J is TRBJ2-2 and V is TRBV27; 8 bases match TRBD2. V dropped 4 bases and J dropped 6; count of bases not matched to a gene: 4. The CDR3 length is 14 residues. Per the germline V gene, CDR1 is MNHEY and CDR2 is SMNVEV (reference sequence). CDR3: CASSSAGGSGELFF. CDR3 bases: TGTGCCAGCAGTTCGGCGGGAGGCTCCGGGGAGCTGTTTTTT.

This chain uses TRBV28 with TRBJ2-3; tentatively, D is TRBD2 (6 bases). The CDR3 sequence is 14 residues long. Trimming took 10 bases from V and 6 from J, leaving 20 bases between them. Germline V lookup: CDR1 MDHEN, CDR2 SYDVKM. Here the CDR3 DNA reads TGTGCCATTTTGGGGGGTCCCCCTTCCGATACGCAGTATTTT. This encodes CAILGGPPSDTQYF.

The genes are TRBV6-6 and TRBJ2-7, with D perhaps TRBD1 (5 bases). The CDR3 is 13 residues long. The germline CDR1 and CDR2 sequences are MNHNY and SVGAGI (reference sequence). The V end lost 2 bases, the J end lost 8 bases, and 13 bases lay between the germline ends. The DNA for the CDR3 is TGTGCCAGCAGTTACCCACCCAGGGTGCAGCAGTACTTC. It is translated as CASSYPPRVQQYF.

This sequence joins TRBV2 and TRBJ1-1, with a weak D call TRBD1 (5 bases). Germline V CDR1 and CDR2: SNHLY, FYNNEI. This CDR3 spans 12 amino acids. V lost 7 bases and J 3 bases, leaving 9 bases between the germline ends. CDR3 DNA sequence: TGTGCCAGCATGGCGGGGGACACTGAAGCTTTCTTT. Translated: CASMAGDTEAFF.

The rearrangement links TRBV25-1 to TRBJ1-2; 10 nucleotides agree with TRBD1. The V gene end was trimmed by 1 base and the J gene end by 8 bases; junction bases not matched to a gene: 7. Germline loops: CDR1 MGHDK, CDR2 SYGVNS. The CDR3 has 15 amino acids. The CDR3 loop reads CASSEWGGDRGGYTF. As DNA, the CDR3 is TGTGCCAGCAGTGAATGGGGGGGGGACAGGGGCGGCTACACCTTC.

The rearrangement joins TRBV19 to TRBJ2-1; D ambiguous. The germline CDR1 and CDR2 sequences are LNHDA and SQIVND (reference sequence). The CDR3 sequence is 15 residues long. V lost 4 bases and J lost 6, with 16 bases in between. The CDR3 DNA follows: TGTGCCAGTAGTAGCCCCCTCAGACTGAGCAATGAGCAGTTCTTC. Its translation is CASSSPLRLSNEQFF.

The chain uses TRBV9 and TRBJ2-1; 8 bases are shared with TRBD1. The CDR3 extends over 12 amino acids. The V and J ends lost 2 bases and 10 bases, in that order; junction bases with no gene match: 2. CDR1 is SGDLS and CDR2 is YYNGEE in the germline V gene. The CDR3 DNA is TGTGCCAGCAGCGTTACAGGGGGAGAGCAGTTCTTC. As protein: CASSVTGGEQFF. The entire variable domain, with the rest obtained from reference TRBV9 and TRBJ2-1, is as follows: DSGVTQTPKHLITATGQRVTLRCSPRSGDLSVYWYQQSLDQGLQFLIQYYNGEERAKGNILERFSAQQFPDLHSELNLSSLELGDSALYFCASSVTGGEQFFGPGTRLTVL.

The chain carries TRBV2 and TRBJ1-4; the match to TRBD1 covers 8 bases. The V gene's germline CDR1 is SNHLY and CDR2 FYNNEI. The J segment lost 0 bases and the V segment lost 10 bases, leaving 7 bases of the junction unmatched. CDR3 length: 15 amino acids. The CDR3 is CATRTGSTTNEKLFF. The CDR3 DNA follows: TGTGCCACCAGGACAGGGAGTACAACTAATGAAAAACTGTTTTTT.

The V gene is TRBV7-9, the J gene TRBJ1-1; 9 positions match TRBD1. Per germline, CDR1 SEHNR and CDR2 FQNEAQ (reference sequence). This CDR3 is 15 amino acids long. Germline trimming cut 5 bases from V and 0 bases from J; bases unmatched to any gene: 4. CDR3 bases: TGTGCCAGCAGCATGGGGACAGGGATGAACACTGAAGCTTTCTTT. This translates into CASSMGTGMNTEAFF. Together with reference TRBV7-9 and TRBJ1-1, the CDR3 gives the full variable domain: DTGVSQNPRHKITKRGQNVTFRCDPISEHNRLYWYRQTLGQGPEFLTYFQNEAQLEKSRLLSDRFSAERPKGSFSTLEIQRTEQGDSAMYLCASSMGTGMNTEAFFGQGTRLTVV.

The J gene is TRBJ2-5, the V gene TRBV29-1; no firm D call. V was trimmed by 4 bases and J by 5 bases, leaving 5 bases between them. CDR1 and CDR2 (germline): SQVTM, ANQGSEA. This CDR3 has 10 amino acids. CDR3 in DNA: TGCAGCGTTGTCGTTGAGACCCAGTACTTC. This translates into CSVVVETQYF. The full variable domain, in which reference TRBV29-1 and TRBJ2-5 provide the parts outside the CDR3, is SAVISQKPSRDICQRGTSLTIQCQVDSQVTMMFWYRQQPGQSLTLIATANQGSEATYESGFVIDKFPISRPNLTFSTLTVSNMSPEDSSIYLCSVVVETQYFGPGTRLLVL.

The chain carries TRBV28 and TRBJ1-2, with no clear D. The CDR3 has 16 residues. Per the germline V gene, CDR1 is MDHEN and CDR2 is SYDVKM. Trimming pared 6 bases from V and 2 bases from J, leaving 19 bases between. CDR3 DNA: TGTGCCAGCAGCCCGACCAGGTTCGAAGGCAACTATGGCTACACCTTC. It translates to CASSPTRFEGNYGYTF.

V and J are TRBV9 and TRBJ1-2; D gene uncertain. This CDR3 region has 13 residues. The V gene lost 3 bases and the J gene lost 8 bases, with 14 bases spanning the gap. In germline, CDR1 is SGDLS, CDR2 YYNGEE. The DNA of the CDR3 is TGTGCCAGCAGCGCCAGGTGGGTGTGCGGCTACACCTTC. Amino acids: CASSARWVCGYTF.

V is TRBV15 and J is TRBJ2-7; 12 nucleotides match TRBD1. Trimming at V came to 3 bases and at J to 7 bases, leaving 7 bases not matched to a gene. In germline, CDR1 is LNHNV, CDR2 YYDKDF (reference sequence). The CDR3 has 15 residues. As DNA, the CDR3 is TGTGCCACCAGCAGCCGGGACAGGGGGCTCTGGGAGCAGTACTTC. This codes for CATSSRDRGLWEQYF.

The rearrangement uses TRBV9 and TRBJ2-3, with D tentatively TRBD2 (6 bases). The germline gives CDR1 SGDLS, CDR2 YYNGEE. The CDR3 runs 15 residues. V lost 2 bases and J lost 5, with 15 bases in between. The CDR3 loop is CASSVYGRLGDTQYF. The CDR3 DNA follows: TGTGCCAGCAGCGTCTACGGGAGACTGGGAGATACGCAGTATTTT.

The chain recombines TRBV28 with TRBJ1-5; TRBD1 agrees at 11 bases. V shed 6 bases and J 0 bases; nucleotides not matched to a gene: 1. The CDR3 is 15 residues long. The germline V gene has CDR1 MDHEN and CDR2 SYDVKM. CDR3: CASRGQGASNQPQHF. CDR3 coding DNA: TGTGCCAGCAGAGGACAGGGGGCTAGCAATCAGCCCCAGCATTTT.

This sequence joins TRBV27 and TRBJ1-2; a weak D match, TRBD1 (5 bases). V was shortened by 2 bases and J by 9 bases, with 13 bases between the two germline ends. CDR3 length: 13 amino acids. Germline V gene lookup returns CDR1 MNHEY and CDR2 SMNVEV (reference sequence). CDR3 sequence reads: CASSLGGDARYTF. The CDR3 DNA reads as TGTGCCAGCAGTTTAGGAGGGGACGCCCGCTACACCTTC.

V is TRBV5-1 and J is TRBJ1-1; tentative D call: TRBD1 (6 bases). The V and J ends lost 4 bases and 7 bases respectively, with 23 bases between them. From germline, CDR1 is SGHRS and CDR2 YFSETQ. CDR3 size: 16 residues. Here the CDR3 reads CASSINRVSGDGEAFF. CDR3 DNA: TGCGCCAGCAGCATCAACAGGGTGTCAGGGGACGGTGAAGCTTTCTTT.

The gene calls are TRBV14 and TRBJ2-7; TRBD1 might be the D (5 bases). The germline CDR1 and CDR2 sequences are SGHDN and FVKESK. V shed 4 bases and J shed 5 bases, with 12 bases lying between them. The CDR3 runs to 13 residues. CDR3 sequence (DNA): TGTGCCAGCAGCCTCCAAAGGGGCCACGAGCAGTACTTC. Its protein product is CASSLQRGHEQYF. Full variable domain (outside the CDR3, taken from reference TRBV14 and TRBJ2-7): EAGVTQFPSHSVIEKGQTVTLRCDPISGHDNLYWYRRVMGKEIKFLLHFVKESKQDESGMPNNRFLAERTGGTYSTLKVQPAELEDSGVYFCASSLQRGHEQYFGPGTRLTVT.

The chain combines TRBV28 with TRBJ1-5; 7 bases line up with TRBD1. V was pared by 9 bases and J by 3 bases, with 23 bases of the junction left unmatched. The CDR3 loop spans 19 amino acids. Germline-derived CDR1 and CDR2 are MDHEN and SYDVKM. CDR3 DNA: TGTGCCAGTTCAGATGGACAGGCCTGGCATCTGATGCCCAATCAGCCCCAGCATTTT. Its translation: CASSDGQAWHLMPNQPQHF.

The chain is built from TRBV7-3 and TRBJ2-3; TRBD2 matches at 8 bases. The CDR3 is made up of 16 amino acids. V was pared by 1 base and J by 4 bases, with 7 bases of the junction left unmatched. CDR1 is SGHTA and CDR2 is FQGTGA in the germline V gene. The CDR3 DNA sequence: TGTGCCAGCAGCTTAAGTTCGGGAGGGTTCCCAGATACGCAGTATTTT. This encodes CASSLSSGGFPDTQYF.

V gene TRBV5-6 combines with J gene TRBJ1-2; TRBD1 aligns across 12 bases. The germline gives CDR1 SGHDT, CDR2 YYEEEE. With V trimmed by 4 bases and J by 3 bases, 10 bases remained unmatched. The CDR3 is 17 residues long. The CDR3 sequence: CASSSIPGTGGDYGYTF. CDR3 in DNA: TGTGCCAGCAGCAGTATCCCCGGGACAGGGGGCGACTATGGCTACACCTTC.

The V call is TRBV19, the J call TRBJ1-5; D is perhaps TRBD1 (5 bases). The CDR3 sequence is 20 residues long. The V end lost 5 bases, the J end lost 0 bases, and 26 bases lay between the germline ends. The germline V gene encodes CDR1 LNHDA and CDR2 SQIVND (reference sequence). CDR3 DNA sequence: TGTGCCAGTAGTGATCTCGTCCGGACAAACTGGTTACCTAGCAATCAGCCCCAGCATTTT. Translating it yields CASSDLVRTNWLPSNQPQHF.

The V gene is TRBV7-9, the J gene TRBJ2-7, with 7 bases that match TRBD1. Per the germline V gene, CDR1 is SEHNR and CDR2 is FQNEAQ (reference sequence). CDR3 length: 16 amino acids. Trimming cost V 4 bases and J 5 bases; bases outside gene matches: 14. The DNA of the CDR3 is TGTGCCAGCAGCTCCTTACCTGACAGGGTATCCCACGAGCAGTACTTC. Protein: CASSSLPDRVSHEQYF.

The V and J genes are TRBV11-2 and TRBJ2-7, with 9 positions matching TRBD2. J lost 6 bases, V lost 1 base, and 4 bases had no gene match. Germline CDR1 SGHAT, CDR2 FQNNGV. The CDR3 extends over 14 amino acids. CDR3 sequence reads: CASSLVAGEGEQYF. In DNA form, the CDR3 reads TGTGCCAGCAGCTTAGTAGCGGGAGAGGGCGAGCAGTACTTC.

The genes are TRBV9 and TRBJ2-2, with 10 bases aligning to TRBD2. The CDR3 spans 18 residues. The V and J ends lost 4 bases and 0 bases, in that order; junction bases with no gene match: 9. Germline lookup yields CDR1 SGDLS and CDR2 YYNGEE. Here the CDR3 DNA reads TGTGCCAGCAGCCCGGGACTAGCGTCCCAGACGAACACCGGGGAGCTGTTTTTT. Amino acids: CASSPGLASQTNTGELFF. The full variable domain, in which reference TRBV9 and TRBJ2-2 provide the parts outside the CDR3, is DSGVTQTPKHLITATGQRVTLRCSPRSGDLSVYWYQQSLDQGLQFLIQYYNGEERAKGNILERFSAQQFPDLHSELNLSSLELGDSALYFCASSPGLASQTNTGELFFGEGSRLTVL.

V usage is TRBV19 and J usage is TRBJ1-1, with D hard to call. This CDR3 contains 13 residues. Per germline, CDR1 LNHDA and CDR2 SQIVND (reference sequence). V was pared by 3 bases and J by 5 bases, with 10 bases between. The CDR3 loop is CASSISVWTEAFF. The CDR3, as DNA: TGTGCCAGTAGTATCTCGGTCTGGACTGAAGCTTTCTTT.